This TCR beta chain was identified in a study of CD8+ T cells in alopecia areata. Looked up from germline, CDR1 is SNHLY and CDR2 is FYNNEI. V gave up 6 bases and J gave up 5 bases, with 14 bases separating them. This CDR3 is 15 amino acids long. Noted treatment: oral pan-JAK inhibitor, 5-10 mg twice daily. TCR sequencing used cDNA made by reverse transcription of extracted RNA. The data were produced by immunoSEQ multiplex PCR, yet TCRdb's version contains in-frame clones alone and is incomplete. The sample has about 200,000 clones, about 60% seen once. In this sample, this clone turned up once. Sequencing used CD4+ T cells sorted from blood, obtained at week 4, from a patient treated with tofacitinib. The receptor was isolated from a human donor with alopecia areata. This chain links TRBV2 with TRBJ1-6; possibly TRBD1 for D (6 bases). The CDR3 spells CASSQDSTDNSPLHF. CDR3 DNA sequence: TGTGCCAGCAGCCAGGACAGCACGGATAATTCACCCCTCCACTTT.